This T cell receptor (beta chain) was sequenced during a study of molecular identifiers for immune sequencing clone quantification. Study in general: RNA from approximately 20,000 or 100,000 naive CD8 cells was split five ways in replicates, with four sequenced.

Comment on this clonotype: Its antigen is unknown. This may come from a read error, since a much larger clone is one base off.

Whole-study results and caveats: Same-barcode identical TCR molecules could make highly expanded clones look smaller than they are.

TCRdb recomputed calls from the PCR reads with MiXCR, one row per CDR3 protein. Of about 10,000 distinct CDR3 sequences listed, approximately 20% are singletons. CDR3 length: 16 amino acids. Germline V gene sequence: CDR1 KGHDR, CDR2 SFDVKD. The sequence was obtained from a human donor in good health. Some libraries in this study had Jurkat cell RNA spiked in. The chain has TRBV24-1 and TRBJ2-2; 8 bases map to TRBD1. The sample taken for sequencing was naive CD8+ T cells from blood, with Jurkat cell RNA spiked in. This sample's subset: FACS-sorted CD8+CD4-CCR7+CD45RA+ naive T cells. The CDR3: CATSALPGGDTGELFF. The CDR3 nucleotides are TGTGCCACCAGTGCTTTGCCAGGGGGCGACACCGGGGAGCTGTTTTTT.